This passage covers 18 T cell receptor beta chains from one sample sequenced in a study of T cells in Graves' hyperthyroidism and ophthalmopathy (dated by TCRdb to between 2017 and 2020). The protocol used for the library was multiplex PCR. The run used an Illumina HiSeq 2000. Amplification of TCR beta CDR3 regions was carried out from RNA transcripts. The first round of RT-PCR for the TCR CDR3 was performed with the HTBI primer set and the Qiagen OneStep RT-PCR kit. TCRdb trimmed public reads at Q25 via fastp, called clones via MiXCR and kept in-frame beta chains. Each entry merges the rows of one CDR3 protein and shows their most common DNA and genes. Present in this sample are about 200,000 distinct CDR3 sequences, about a sixth of which were seen just once. 44% of the sample lies in the top ten. Source material: blood. The receptor source for this set is a man aged 40-49 years with Graves' hyperthyroidism.

This clonotype was picked up many times. This rearrangement joins TRBV2 to TRBJ2-2; D not resolved. This CDR3 spans 14 amino acids. Per the germline V gene, CDR1 is SNHLY and CDR2 is FYNNEI. V lost 7 bases and J lost 3, with 12 bases in between. Written as DNA, the CDR3 is TGTGCCAGCACCGAAGAATCAGACACCGGGGAGCTGTTTTTT. It yields the protein CASTEESDTGELFF.

V is TRBV7-2 and J is TRBJ2-1, with D perhaps matching TRBD2 (6 bases). The V end lost 4 bases, the J end lost 4 bases, and 29 bases lay between the germline ends. CDR3 length: 20 amino acids. Germline V gene sequence: CDR1 SGHTA, CDR2 FQGNSA. In DNA, the CDR3 is TGTGCCAGCAGCTACCCCACCCTAGAAAGCCCTTTTAGCGGATACAATGAGCAGTTCTTC. Translating gives CASSYPTLESPFSGYNEQFF.

This clonotype was detected many times. The genes are TRBV20-1 and TRBJ2-1; D may correspond to TRBD1 or TRBD2 (6 bases each). The CDR3 consists of 14 residues. V lost 3 bases, J lost 2 bases, and 11 bases lay in between. Germline V CDR1 and CDR2: DFQATT, SNEGSKA (reference sequence). The CDR3 DNA is TGCAGTGCTAGCGGGGGCCTGACCTACAATGAGCAGTTCTTC. It is translated as CSASGGLTYNEQFF.

The chain joins TRBV5-4 to TRBJ1-4; 8 nucleotides match TRBD1. The CDR3 sequence is 18 residues long. V lost 0 bases and J lost 7; bases outside the gene matches: 14. Looked up from germline, CDR1 is SGHNT and CDR2 is YYREEE (reference sequence). CDR3: CASSLGQGATGLAEKLFF. The CDR3, as DNA: TGTGCCAGCAGCTTGGGCCAGGGGGCCACCGGACTTGCTGAAAAACTGTTTTTT.

This clonotype has a count of ten or more. V usage is TRBV7-2 and J usage is TRBJ1-3; no reliable D call. This CDR3 comprises 16 residues. Germline V lookup: CDR1 SGHTA, CDR2 FQGNSA. With 4 bases removed from V and 3 bases from J, the gap between germline ends came to 16 bases. The CDR3 protein is CASSSHRRTDGNTIYF. CDR3 nucleotide sequence: TGTGCCAGCAGCTCTCACCGCAGGACGGATGGAAACACCATATATTTT. Using reference TRBV7-2 and TRBJ1-3 for the parts outside the CDR3, the full variable domain is GAGVSQSPSNKVTEKGKDVELRCDPISGHTALYWYRQSLGQGLEFLIYFQGNSAPDKSGLPSDRFSAERTGGSVSTLTIQRTQQEDSAVYLCASSSHRRTDGNTIYFGEGSWLTVV.

This clonotype was counted ten times or more. The V gene is TRBV7-2, the J gene TRBJ2-7; no reliable D call. This CDR3 contains 14 residues. Between the trimmed V and J ends, which lost 5 bases and 2 bases, there was a span of 13 bases. Germline-derived CDR1 and CDR2 are SGHTA and FQGNSA. The CDR3 DNA follows: TGTGCCAGCAGCCCGCGAAAGGATCCCTACGAGCAGTACTTC. Its protein product is CASSPRKDPYEQYF.

At least ten counts were recorded for this clonotype. V gene TRBV6-5 combines with J gene TRBJ1-2; D ambiguous. Per germline, CDR1 MNHEY and CDR2 SVGAGI. The length of the CDR3 is 14 residues. V lost 0 bases to trimming and J lost 7 bases, with 12 bases between them. CDR3 in amino acids: CASSYSRRLGGYTF. The CDR3 coding sequence is TGTGCCAGCAGTTACTCGAGGAGGCTGGGTGGCTACACCTTC.

This clonotype came up a few times. The chain joins TRBV5-6 to TRBJ2-5; no clear D. Germline-derived CDR1 and CDR2 are SGHDT and YYEEEE. The CDR3 runs to 13 residues. V was clipped by 1 base and J by 2 bases, with 6 bases between them. The CDR3 bases are TGTGCCAGCAGCTTGTTACAACAAGAGACCCAGTACTTC. Its protein product is CASSLLQQETQYF.

This clonotype was counted at least ten times. The CDR3 reads CATSRTFTGKVPEAFF. The CDR3 bases are TGTGCCACCAGCAGAACGTTTACAGGGAAAGTACCTGAAGCTTTCTTT. The chain is built from TRBV15 and TRBJ1-1, with D perhaps matching TRBD1 (6 bases). Germline CDR1 is LNHNV and CDR2 is YYDKDF (reference sequence). V dropped 2 bases and J dropped 6 bases, with 19 bases sitting between them. The CDR3 covers 16 residues.

This clonotype was seen repeatedly, ten times or more. This sequence joins TRBV12-3 or TRBV12-4 and TRBJ2-5, with 8 bases matching TRBD1. V lost 4 bases, J lost 4 bases, and 5 bases stayed unmatched. This CDR3 contains 14 residues. The CDR3 DNA follows: TGTGCCAGCAGTTCGACAGGGGCAGGAGAGACCCAGTACTTC. Its translation is CASSSTGAGETQYF.

This clonotype was observed many times. This rearrangement joins TRBV2 to TRBJ1-4; unclear D gene. Germline CDR1 and CDR2: SNHLY and FYNNEI. This CDR3 comprises 13 residues. Trimming took off 10 bases at V and 0 bases at J, with 9 bases between the two ends. CDR3 amino acids: CATLRSTNEKLFF. The CDR3 DNA reads TGTGCCACCCTCAGATCAACTAATGAAAAACTGTTTTTT.

This clonotype was recorded at least ten times. This CDR3 is CASSLGFGGTSSKDTQYF. Here the CDR3 DNA reads TGTGCCAGCAGCTTAGGGTTCGGGGGAACAAGCTCCAAAGATACGCAGTATTTT. This chain links TRBV7-9 with TRBJ2-3, with a weak D call TRBD2 (6 bases). Trimming left V 1 base short and J 5 bases short, with 22 bases between. Germline lookup yields CDR1 SEHNR and CDR2 FQNEAQ (reference sequence). The CDR3 sequence is 18 residues long.

This clonotype has at least ten counts. CDR3 in DNA: TGTGCCAGCAGCTTATTTCAGGGAACCGGGGAGCTGTTTTTT. The encoded protein is CASSLFQGTGELFF. The chain links TRBV12-3 or TRBV12-4 to TRBJ2-2, with D possibly TRBD1 on 5 matching bases. CDR3 length: 14 amino acids. V lost 6 bases, J lost 5 bases, and 13 bases lay in between.

The V call is TRBV7-2, the J call TRBJ2-5; D is ambiguous. This CDR3 comprises 13 residues. The germline V and J ends were trimmed by 5 bases and 1 base, with 8 bases remaining between them. Germline CDR1 is SGHTA and CDR2 is FQGNSA. The CDR3 DNA is TGTGCCAGCAGCCCCTATATCCAAGAGACCCAGTACTTC. Its translation is CASSPYIQETQYF.

This clonotype was seen at least ten times. The chain links TRBV28 to TRBJ1-4; D possibly corresponds to TRBD1 (6 bases). The V gene's germline CDR1 is MDHEN and CDR2 SYDVKM. The CDR3 is made up of 15 amino acids. V lost 4 bases to trimming and J lost 3 bases, with 12 bases between them. Here the CDR3 reads CASSSTGFPNEKLFF. Written as DNA, the CDR3 is TGTGCCAGCAGTTCAACAGGGTTTCCTAATGAAAAACTGTTTTTT.

In its sample, this clonotype was seen a few times. V and J are TRBV6-4 and TRBJ1-1, with unresolved D. CDR3 length: 14 residues. Trimming pared 7 bases from V and 2 bases from J, leaving 14 bases between. CDR1 and CDR2 (germline): MRHNA, SNTAGT. This CDR3 is CASTVAGSNTEAFF. CDR3 DNA sequence: TGTGCCAGCACGGTCGCGGGATCAAACACTGAAGCTTTCTTT.

This clonotype was recorded at least ten times. V is TRBV12-3 or TRBV12-4 and J is TRBJ2-7, with 7 bases aligning to TRBD1. The CDR3 extends over 14 amino acids. Trimming took 5 bases from V and 4 from J; bases not matched to a gene: 8. CDR3 coding DNA: TGTGCCAGCAGTCTTGGACAGGAGGAGTACGAGCAGTACTTC. Translating gives CASSLGQEEYEQYF.

This clonotype was recorded at least ten times. The CDR3 reads CASSDARVNEQFF. In nucleotides, the CDR3 is TGTGCCAGCAGTGACGCCCGGGTCAATGAGCAGTTCTTC. The chain has TRBV6-1 and TRBJ2-1; D ambiguous. Germline assignment: CDR1 MNHNS and CDR2 SASEGT. This CDR3 spans 13 amino acids. V lost 3 bases and J 6 bases, leaving 9 bases between the germline ends.